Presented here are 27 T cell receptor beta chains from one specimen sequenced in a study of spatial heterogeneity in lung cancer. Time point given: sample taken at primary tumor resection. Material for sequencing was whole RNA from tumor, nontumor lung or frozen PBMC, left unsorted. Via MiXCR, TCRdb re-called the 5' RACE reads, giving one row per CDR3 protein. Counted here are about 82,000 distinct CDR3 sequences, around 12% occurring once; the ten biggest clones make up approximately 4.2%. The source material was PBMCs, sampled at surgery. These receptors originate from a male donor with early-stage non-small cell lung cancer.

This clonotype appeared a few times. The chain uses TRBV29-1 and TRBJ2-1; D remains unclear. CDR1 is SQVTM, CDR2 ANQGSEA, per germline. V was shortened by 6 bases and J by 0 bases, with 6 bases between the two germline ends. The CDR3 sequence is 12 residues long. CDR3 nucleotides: TGCAGCGTACGAAGCTCCTACAATGAGCAGTTCTTC. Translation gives CSVRSSYNEQFF.

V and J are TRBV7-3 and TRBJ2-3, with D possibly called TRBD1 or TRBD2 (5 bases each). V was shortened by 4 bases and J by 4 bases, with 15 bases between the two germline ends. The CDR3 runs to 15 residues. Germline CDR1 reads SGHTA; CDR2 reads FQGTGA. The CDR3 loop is CASSSSGQTADTQYF. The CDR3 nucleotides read TGTGCCAGCAGCTCCAGCGGACAAACGGCAGATACGCAGTATTTT.

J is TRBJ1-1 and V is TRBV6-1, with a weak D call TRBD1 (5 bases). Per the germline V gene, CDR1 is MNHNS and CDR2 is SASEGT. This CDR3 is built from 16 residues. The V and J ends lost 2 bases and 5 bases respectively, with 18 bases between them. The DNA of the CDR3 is TGTGCCAGCAGTGAACCGCGAGAGGGGCTGGCAACTGAAGCTTTCTTT. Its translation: CASSEPREGLATEAFF.

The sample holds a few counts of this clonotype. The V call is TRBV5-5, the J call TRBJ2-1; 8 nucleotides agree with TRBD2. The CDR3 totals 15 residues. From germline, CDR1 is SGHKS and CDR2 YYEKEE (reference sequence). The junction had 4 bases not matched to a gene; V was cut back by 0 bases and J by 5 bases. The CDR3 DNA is TGTGCCAGCAGCTTGGCGGGAGGGCCCAACAATGAGCAGTTCTTC. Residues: CASSLAGGPNNEQFF. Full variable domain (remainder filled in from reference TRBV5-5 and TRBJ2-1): DAGVTQSPTHLIKTRGQQVTLRCSPISGHKSVSWYQQVLGQGPQFIFQYYEKEERGRGNFPDRFSARQFPNYSSELNVNALLLGDSALYLCASSLAGGPNNEQFFGPGTRLTVL.

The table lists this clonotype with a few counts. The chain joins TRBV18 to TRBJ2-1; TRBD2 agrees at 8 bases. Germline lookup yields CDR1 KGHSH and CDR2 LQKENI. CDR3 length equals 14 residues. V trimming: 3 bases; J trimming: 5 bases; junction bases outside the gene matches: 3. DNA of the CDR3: TGTGCCAGCTCACCCGGGAGGGTCAACAATGAGCAGTTCTTC. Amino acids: CASSPGRVNNEQFF.

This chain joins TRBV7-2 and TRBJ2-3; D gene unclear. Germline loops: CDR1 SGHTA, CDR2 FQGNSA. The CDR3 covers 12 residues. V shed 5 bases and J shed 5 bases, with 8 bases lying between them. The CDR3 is CASSIPRDTQYF. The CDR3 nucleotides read TGTGCCAGCAGCATCCCCAGAGATACGCAGTATTTT.

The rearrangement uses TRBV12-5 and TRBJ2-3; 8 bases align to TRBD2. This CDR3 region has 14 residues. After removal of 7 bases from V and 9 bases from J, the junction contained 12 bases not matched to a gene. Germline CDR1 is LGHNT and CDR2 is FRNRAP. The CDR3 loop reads CASVAGGGTKTQYF. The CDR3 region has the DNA TGTGCTAGTGTGGCAGGCGGGGGGACAAAGACGCAGTATTTT.

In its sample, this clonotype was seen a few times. This CDR3 reads CASSKGGLAGERGTDTQYF. CDR3 in DNA: TGTGCCAGCAGCAAAGGGGGGCTAGCGGGGGAGCGCGGCACAGATACGCAGTATTTT. This chain uses TRBV21-1 with TRBJ2-3; no DNA check was done on the table's D call, TRBD2. TRBV21-1 is annotated as a pseudogene. This CDR3 region has 19 residues.

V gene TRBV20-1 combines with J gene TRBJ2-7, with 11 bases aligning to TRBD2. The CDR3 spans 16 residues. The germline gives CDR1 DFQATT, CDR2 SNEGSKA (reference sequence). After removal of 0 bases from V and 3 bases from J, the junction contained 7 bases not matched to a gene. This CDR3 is CSARDALAGDYYEQYF. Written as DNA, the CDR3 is TGCAGTGCTAGAGACGCACTAGCGGGGGACTACTACGAGCAGTACTTC.

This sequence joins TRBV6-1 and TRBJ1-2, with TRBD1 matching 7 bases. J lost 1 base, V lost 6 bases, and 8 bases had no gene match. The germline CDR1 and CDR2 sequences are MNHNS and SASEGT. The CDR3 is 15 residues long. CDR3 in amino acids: CASRTGPSLNYGYTF. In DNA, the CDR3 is TGTGCCAGCAGGACAGGGCCAAGCCTTAACTATGGCTACACCTTC.

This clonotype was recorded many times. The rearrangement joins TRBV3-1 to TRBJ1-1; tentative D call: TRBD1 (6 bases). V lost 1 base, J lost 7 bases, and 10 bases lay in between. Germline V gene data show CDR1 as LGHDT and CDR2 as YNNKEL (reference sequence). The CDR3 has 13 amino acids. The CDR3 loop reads CASSQVQGNEAFF. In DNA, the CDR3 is TGTGCCAGCAGCCAAGTCCAGGGGAATGAAGCTTTCTTT.

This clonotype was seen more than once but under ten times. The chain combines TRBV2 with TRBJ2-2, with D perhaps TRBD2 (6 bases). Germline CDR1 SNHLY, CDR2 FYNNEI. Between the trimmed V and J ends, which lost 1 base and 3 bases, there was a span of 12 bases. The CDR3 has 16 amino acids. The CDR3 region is CASSEDGGAYTGELFF. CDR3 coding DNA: TGTGCCAGCAGTGAAGACGGAGGGGCCTACACCGGGGAGCTGTTTTTT.

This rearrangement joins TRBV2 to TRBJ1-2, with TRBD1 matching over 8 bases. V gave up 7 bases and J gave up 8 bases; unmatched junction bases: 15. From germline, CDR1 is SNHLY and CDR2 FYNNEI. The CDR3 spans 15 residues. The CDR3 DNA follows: TGTGCCAGCAACCCCACTTTCGGACAGGGTCAAGGCTACACCTTC. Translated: CASNPTFGQGQGYTF.

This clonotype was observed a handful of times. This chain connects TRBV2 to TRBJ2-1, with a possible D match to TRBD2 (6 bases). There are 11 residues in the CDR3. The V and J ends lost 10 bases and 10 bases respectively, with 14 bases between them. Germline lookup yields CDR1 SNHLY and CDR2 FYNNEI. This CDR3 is CAITRGGEQFF. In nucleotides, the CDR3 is TGTGCCATCACGAGGGGAGGCGAGCAGTTCTTC.

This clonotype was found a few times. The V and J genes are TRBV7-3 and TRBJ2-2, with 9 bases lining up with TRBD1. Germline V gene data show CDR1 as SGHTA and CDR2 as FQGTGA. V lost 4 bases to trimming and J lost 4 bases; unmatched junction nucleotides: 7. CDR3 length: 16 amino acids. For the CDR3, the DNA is TGTGCCAGCAGCTCTCGGACAGGGGCGGGCACCGGGGAGCTGTTTTTT. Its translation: CASSSRTGAGTGELFF.

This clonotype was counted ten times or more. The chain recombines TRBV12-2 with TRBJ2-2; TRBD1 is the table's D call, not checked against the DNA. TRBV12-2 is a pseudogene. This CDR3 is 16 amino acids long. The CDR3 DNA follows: TGTGCAAGTCGCCGCCGGGGACAGGGGAACACCGGGGAGCTGTTTTTT. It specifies CASRRRGQGNTGELFF.

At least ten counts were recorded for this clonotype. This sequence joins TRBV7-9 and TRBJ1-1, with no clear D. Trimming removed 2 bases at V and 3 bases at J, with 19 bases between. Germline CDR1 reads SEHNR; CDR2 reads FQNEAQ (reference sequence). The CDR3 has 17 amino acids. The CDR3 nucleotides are TGTGCCAGCAGCTTAAGTCTCGCCAGGCTGGGCGACACTGAAGCTTTCTTT. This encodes CASSLSLARLGDTEAFF.

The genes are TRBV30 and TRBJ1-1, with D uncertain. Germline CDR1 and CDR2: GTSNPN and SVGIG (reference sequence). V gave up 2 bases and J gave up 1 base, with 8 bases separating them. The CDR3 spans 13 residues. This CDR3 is CAWSRASNTEAFF. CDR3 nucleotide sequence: TGTGCCTGGAGTAGGGCTTCGAACACTGAAGCTTTCTTT.

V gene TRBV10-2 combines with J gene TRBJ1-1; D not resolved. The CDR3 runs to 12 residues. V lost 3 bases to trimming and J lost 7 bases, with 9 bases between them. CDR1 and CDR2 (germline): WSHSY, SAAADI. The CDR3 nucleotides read TGCGCCAGCAGTGAACCGGAACTTGAAGCTTTCTTT. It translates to CASSEPELEAFF.

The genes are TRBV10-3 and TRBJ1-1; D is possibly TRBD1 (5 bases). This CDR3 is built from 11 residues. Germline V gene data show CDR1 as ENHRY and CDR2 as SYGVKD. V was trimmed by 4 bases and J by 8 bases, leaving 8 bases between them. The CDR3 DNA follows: TGTGCCATCAGTGGCGGGGACGAAGCTTTCTTT. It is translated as CAISGGDEAFF.

The CDR3 bases are TGCAGTGCCCTGACTAGCGGGGGCCCCCGGGAGCAGTTCTTC. This translates into CSALTSGGPREQFF. The chain has TRBV20-1 and TRBJ2-1; 12 bases align to TRBD2. The CDR3 totals 14 residues. With 6 bases clipped from V and 10 bases from J, the junction kept 10 bases outside the gene matches. The germline V gene encodes CDR1 DFQATT and CDR2 SNEGSKA (reference sequence).

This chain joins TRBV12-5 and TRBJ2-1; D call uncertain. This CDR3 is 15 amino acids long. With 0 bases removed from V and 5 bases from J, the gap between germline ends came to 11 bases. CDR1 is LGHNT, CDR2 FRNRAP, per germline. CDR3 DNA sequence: TGTGCTAGTGGTTTGGTACAATGGGGAAACAATGAGCAGTTCTTC. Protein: CASGLVQWGNNEQFF.

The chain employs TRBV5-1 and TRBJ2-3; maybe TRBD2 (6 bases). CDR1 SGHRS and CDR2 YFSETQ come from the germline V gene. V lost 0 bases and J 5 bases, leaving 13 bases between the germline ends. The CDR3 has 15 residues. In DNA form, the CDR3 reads TGCGCCAGCAGCTTGGGACTAGTCGTGGGAGATACGCAGTATTTT. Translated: CASSLGLVVGDTQYF.

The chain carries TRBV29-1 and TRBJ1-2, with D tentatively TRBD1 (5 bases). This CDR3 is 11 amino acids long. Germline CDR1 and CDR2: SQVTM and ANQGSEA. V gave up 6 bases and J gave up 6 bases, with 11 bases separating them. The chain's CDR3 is CSVVDKHGYTF. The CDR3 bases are TGCAGCGTAGTGGACAAGCATGGCTACACCTTC.

CDR3 nucleotide sequence: TGCGCCAGCAGCTTGCGGGACCAAGAGACCCAGTACTTC. As protein: CASSLRDQETQYF. V and J are TRBV5-1 and TRBJ2-5; D remains ambiguous. Germline values: CDR1 SGHRS, CDR2 YFSETQ. This CDR3 is built from 13 residues. The V and J ends lost 1 base and 0 bases respectively, with 4 bases between them.

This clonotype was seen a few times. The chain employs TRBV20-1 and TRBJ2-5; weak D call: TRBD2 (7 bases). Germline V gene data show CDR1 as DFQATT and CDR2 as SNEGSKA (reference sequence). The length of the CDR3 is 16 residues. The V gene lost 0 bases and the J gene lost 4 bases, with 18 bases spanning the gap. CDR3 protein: CSARDPGGQITETQYF. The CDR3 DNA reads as TGCAGTGCTAGAGACCCCGGGGGGCAGATTACAGAGACCCAGTACTTC.

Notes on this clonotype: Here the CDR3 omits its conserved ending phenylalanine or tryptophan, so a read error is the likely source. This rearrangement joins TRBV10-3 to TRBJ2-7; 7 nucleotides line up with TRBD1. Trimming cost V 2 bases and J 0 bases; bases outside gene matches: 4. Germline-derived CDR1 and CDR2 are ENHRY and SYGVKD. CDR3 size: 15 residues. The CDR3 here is CAISEPGTASYEQYS. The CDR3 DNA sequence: TGTGCCATCAGTGAGCCGGGGACAGCCTCCTACGAGCAGTACTCC.